The rows below give T cell receptor beta chains drawn from one sample of a study of OX40 agonist ivuxolimab in advanced cancers. TCRdb's copy holds only in-frame clones and misses some; the assay was immunoSEQ multiplex PCR. Here the sample spans 69,000 or so clones, around 85% being singletons. Sequenced here: CD4+ or CD8+ T cells sorted from blood, sampled in a trial of the OX40 agonist ivuxolimab. These receptor sequences come from an adult with an advanced solid tumor such as melanoma, head and neck, liver or kidney cancer. Both conserved end residues are part of each CDR3. The D gene is left open where the match is weak.

TRBV4-1	15	TRBJ2-7	TRBD2	CASSQERELAKEQYF	TGCGCCAGCAGCCAAGAGAGGGAACTAGCGAAGGAGCAGTACTTC
TRBV29-1	13	TRBJ2-7	-	CSAGFGSGYEQYF	TGCAGCGCCGGTTTTGGTAGCGGCTACGAGCAGTACTTC
TRBV25-1	12	TRBJ1-2	-	CASSGGLFGYTF	TGTGCCAGCAGTGGGGGGCTGTTTGGCTACACCTTC
TRBV9	15	TRBJ2-1	-	CASNRGVSSYNEQFF	TGTGCCAGCAACCGCGGGGTGAGCTCCTACAATGAGCAGTTCTTC
TRBV30	16	TRBJ2-2	-	CATWSVPLPNTGELFF	TGTGCCACCTGGAGTGTGCCCTTGCCGAACACCGGGGAGCTGTTTTTT
TRBV5-6	14	TRBJ1-1	-	CASTLRQGNTEAFF	TGTGCCAGCACCTTGAGGCAGGGGAACACTGAAGCTTTCTTT
TRBV6-5	15	TRBJ2-7	TRBD1	CASSYVGTGGYEQYF	TGTGCCAGCAGTTACGTTGGGACAGGGGGCTACGAGCAGTACTTC
TRBV29-1	13	TRBJ2-1	-	CSVGLLLYNEQFF	TGCAGCGTTGGACTCCTTCTTTACAATGAGCAGTTCTTC
TRBV29-1	14	TRBJ2-3	TRBD2	CSVRWGTTTDTQYF	TGCAGCGTTCGATGGGGGACTACCACCGATACGCAGTATTTT
TRBV2	14	TRBJ2-1	-	CASSKELESNEQFF	TGTGCCAGCAGTAAAGAGCTAGAGAGCAATGAGCAGTTCTTC
TRBV7-3	13	TRBJ2-7	TRBD2	CASSPPAGGEQYF	TGTGCCAGCAGCCCACCGGCGGGGGGCGAGCAGTACTTC
TRBV5-6	15	TRBJ2-5	TRBD2	CASSSTAGATGTQYF	TGTGCCAGCAGCTCAACAGCGGGGGCTACGGGAACCCAGTACTTC
TRBV5-6	15	TRBJ2-3	TRBD1	CASSLRTGGTDTQYF	TGTGCCAGCAGCCTCCGGACAGGGGGAACAGATACGCAGTATTTT
TRBV28	13	TRBJ1-6	-	CASSGGGNSPLHF	TGTGCCAGCAGTGGCGGGGGGAATTCACCCCTCCACTTT
TRBV7-6	14	TRBJ1-5	TRBD1	CASSYGTGGMPQHF	TGTGCCAGCAGCTATGGGACAGGCGGGATGCCCCAGCATTTT
TRBV18	14	TRBJ2-4	-	CASSPLDRGAIQYF	TGTGCCAGCTCACCACTTGACCGAGGGGCCATTCAGTACTTC
TRBV6-4	15	TRBJ1-5	-	CASSEVGGHNQPQHF	TGTGCCAGCAGTGAGGTCGGAGGGCACAATCAGCCCCAGCATTTT
TRBV21-1	15	TRBJ2-7	-	CASSEAAGRPYEQYF	TGTGCCAGCAGCGAGGCAGCAGGTCGCCCCTACGAGCAGTACTTC
TRBV2	14	TRBJ2-7	TRBD1	CASSETGQGLEQYF	TGTGCCAGCAGTGAGACGGGACAGGGTCTCGAGCAGTACTTC
TRBV18	12	TRBJ2-3	-	CASSPKADTQYF	TGTGCCAGCTCCCCAAAGGCAGATACGCAGTATTTT
TRBV6-5	14	TRBJ2-3	-	CASSYSPGTPLVYF	TGTGCCAGCAGTTACTCACCCGGGACACCGTTGGTGTATTTT
TRBV28	15	TRBJ1-2	-	CASSLYDRVNYGYTF	TGTGCCAGCAGTTTATACGACAGAGTAAACTATGGCTACACCTTC